Listed here are 15 T cell receptor beta chains from one sample, sequenced in a study of cytomegalovirus exposure and HLA in healthy donors. Assay: immunoSEQ multiplex PCR; the TCRdb copy retains only in-frame clones and omits some. In the table there are approximately 200,000 clones, approximately 86% of which are singletons. The sequenced material came from PBMCs. The receptors derive from a woman aged 18 to 35 in good health and CMV-seronegative.

This rearrangement joins TRBV2 to TRBJ2-7; maybe TRBD1 (6 bases). There are 13 residues in the CDR3. The V end lost 5 bases, the J end lost 2 bases, and 10 bases lay between the germline ends. The V gene's germline CDR1 is SNHLY and CDR2 FYNNEI. The CDR3 sequence is CASSPGQPYEQYF. CDR3 coding DNA: TGTGCCAGCAGTCCGGGACAACCCTACGAGCAGTACTTC.

The gene calls are TRBV6-5 and TRBJ2-2; D gene unclear. Germline loops: CDR1 MNHEY, CDR2 SVGAGI. This CDR3 spans 13 amino acids. Deletions cut 2 bases from V and 5 bases from J, with 6 bases between. The CDR3 sequence: CASSYGGTGELFF. The CDR3 DNA reads TGTGCCAGCAGTTACGGCGGAACCGGGGAGCTGTTTTTT.

This clone has just a few counts. V usage is TRBV30 and J usage is TRBJ1-1; D gene ambiguous. Looked up from germline, CDR1 is GTSNPN and CDR2 is SVGIG (reference sequence). V shed 5 bases and J shed 8 bases, with 12 bases lying between them. CDR3 length: 11 residues. The CDR3 protein is CAWGQAEEAFF. DNA of the CDR3: TGTGCCTGGGGTCAGGCTGAAGAAGCTTTCTTT. Combining the CDR3 with reference TRBV30 and TRBJ1-1 gives the whole variable domain SQTIHQWPATLVQPVGSPLSLECTVEGTSNPNLYWYRQAAGRGLQLLFYSVGIGQISSEVPQNLSASRPQDRQFILSSKKLLLSDSGFYLCAWGQAEEAFFGQGTRLTVV.

As to this clone: A junction end diverges from the germline sequence, so it may reflect a read error. This sample also contains other DNA sequences that code for the same CDR3. The V call is TRBV28, the J call TRBJ2-7; 9 nucleotides line up with TRBD1. The germline V gene has CDR1 MDHEN and CDR2 SYDVKM. The CDR3 loop spans 16 amino acids. This CDR3 is CASSLPTGTGTREQYF. CDR3 bases: TGTGCCAGCAGTTTACCCACCGGGACAGGGACTCGGGAGCAGTACTTT.

V gene TRBV28 combines with J gene TRBJ1-2; 7 bases line up with TRBD1. V lost 4 bases and J lost 4; bases outside the gene matches: 18. Germline lookup yields CDR1 MDHEN and CDR2 SYDVKM. This CDR3 spans 18 amino acids. The CDR3 coding sequence is TGTGCCAGCAGTTCCCCCCGCAGCTCCTTGACAGGGAGCTATGGCTACACCTTC. Residues: CASSSPRSSLTGSYGYTF.

This chain connects TRBV28 to TRBJ1-4; TRBD1 matches 8 bases. Germline-derived CDR1 and CDR2 are MDHEN and SYDVKM. This CDR3 is built from 15 residues. V was pared by 6 bases and J by 6 bases, with 9 bases of the junction left unmatched. The CDR3 nucleotides are TGTGCCAGCAGCGTCCAGGGGGCGGAGGATGAAAAACTGTTTTTT. Its protein product is CASSVQGAEDEKLFF.

The chain's CDR3 is CACKTGSYEQYF. In nucleotides, the CDR3 is TGTGCCTGCAAGACAGGGTCCTACGAGCAGTACTTC. The chain recombines TRBV30 with TRBJ2-7, with 7 bases matching TRBD1. The CDR3 is made up of 12 amino acids. J lost 1 base, V lost 6 bases, and 3 bases had no gene match. Germline V lookup: CDR1 GTSNPN, CDR2 SVGIG (reference sequence).

The chain links TRBV4-1 to TRBJ2-5; D remains unclear. The CDR3 length is 13 residues. Germline loops: CDR1 MGHRA, CDR2 YSYEKL. Trimming stripped 2 bases from V and 4 bases from J, with 8 bases between. The CDR3 reads CASSQQPGETQYF. The CDR3 DNA follows: TGCGCCAGCAGCCAACAGCCGGGAGAGACCCAGTACTTC.

This clone showed up just a few times. V gene TRBV2 combines with J gene TRBJ2-7; tentative D call: TRBD1 (5 bases). V lost 3 bases and J lost 1, with 13 bases in between. This CDR3 has 15 residues. CDR1 and CDR2 (germline): SNHLY, FYNNEI. The CDR3 spells CASSEDGAGSYEQYF. The CDR3 nucleotides read TGTGCCAGCAGTGAGGACGGAGCAGGGTCCTACGAGCAGTACTTC.

The CDR3 DNA reads TGTGCCAGCAGCCTTAGCGGGGGGCATACCGGGGAGCTGTTTTTT. As protein: CASSLSGGHTGELFF. The chain is built from TRBV7-3 and TRBJ2-2; 10 bases are shared with TRBD2. CDR3 length: 15 amino acids. Per germline, CDR1 SGHTA and CDR2 FQGTGA. J gave up 5 bases and V 5 bases, and 5 bases lay outside the gene matches.

The J gene is TRBJ2-7, the V gene TRBV6-6; the match to TRBD1 covers 7 bases. This CDR3 comprises 15 residues. CDR1 is MNHNY, CDR2 SVGAGI, per germline (reference sequence). The V and J ends lost 5 bases and 4 bases, in that order; junction bases with no gene match: 11. This CDR3 is CASSTRRTGEYEQYF. CDR3 sequence (DNA): TGTGCCAGCAGTACCCGACGGACAGGTGAATACGAGCAGTACTTC.

The table lists this clone with a count of one. The chain uses TRBV27 and TRBJ2-7; D perhaps matches TRBD1 (6 bases). V lost 6 bases to trimming and J lost 3 bases, with 9 bases between them. CDR3 length equals 12 residues. Germline V gene data show CDR1 as MNHEY and CDR2 as SMNVEV (reference sequence). CDR3 sequence: CASRDRYYEQYF. CDR3 DNA: TGTGCCAGCAGGGACAGATACTACGAGCAGTACTTC.

V gene TRBV28 combines with J gene TRBJ2-1; 13 nucleotides align to TRBD2. CDR3 size: 18 residues. V shed 1 base, J shed 4 bases, and the junction held 7 bases outside the gene matches. Looked up from germline, CDR1 is MDHEN and CDR2 is SYDVKM. CDR3: CASSLYPLAGGLYNEQFF. CDR3 bases: TGTGCCAGCAGTTTATATCCACTAGCGGGAGGGCTATACAATGAGCAGTTCTTC.

The chain uses TRBV15 and TRBJ2-1, with D possibly being TRBD1 (5 bases). Germline V lookup: CDR1 LNHNV, CDR2 YYDKDF (reference sequence). The V gene lost 3 bases and the J gene lost 3 bases, with 12 bases spanning the gap. The CDR3 loop spans 15 amino acids. The chain's CDR3 is CATSSEPGIYNEQFF. In DNA, the CDR3 is TGTGCCACCAGCAGTGAACCAGGGATCTACAATGAGCAGTTCTTC.

V usage is TRBV27 and J usage is TRBJ2-7; 11 bases are shared with TRBD2. Germline V gene sequence: CDR1 MNHEY, CDR2 SMNVEV (reference sequence). The CDR3 contains 15 residues. V lost 7 bases to trimming and J lost 6 bases; unmatched junction nucleotides: 11. CDR3 in amino acids: CASISGTSGLGEQYF. The CDR3 region has the DNA TGTGCCAGCATTTCCGGGACTAGCGGCCTGGGCGAGCAGTACTTC.